Sequencing of this T cell receptor (beta chain) was carried out in a study of blood T cell repertoires in COVID-19. In the study overall: Collection of acute and convalescent COVID-19 samples took place in the United States, Italy and Spain.

V lost 6 bases and J lost 3; bases outside the gene matches: 7. Germline V gene sequence: CDR1 MNHEY, CDR2 SVGAGI. This CDR3 spans 15 amino acids. Original analysis: Amplifying reference gene primers gave estimates of nucleated cell counts. The repertoire was sequenced with immunoSEQ multiplex PCR; TCRdb's copy has only in-frame clones and lacks some. V and J calls and clone size are copied from that table; D and trimming were computed from the DNA. The sample yields some 170,000 clones, about 88% seen once. The sample holds one count of this clone. This clonotype was sampled from a human donor with acute COVID-19. The donor label of this sample is uncertain. The J gene is TRBJ1-4, the V gene TRBV6-5; 7 bases fit TRBD1. Sequenced material: PBMCs or T cells enriched from blood (not recorded which). This chain's CDR3 is CASRHQTGPNEKLFF. CDR3 coding DNA: TGTGCCAGCAGGCACCAGACAGGGCCTAATGAAAAACTGTTTTTT.